A selection of T cell receptor beta chains follows, all from one sample in a study of control samples from healthy donors and cancer patients. The assay was immunoSEQ multiplex PCR, and TCRdb's table has in-frame clones only and misses some. Of 100,000 to 150,000 clones in the sample, about 90% are singletons; the top ten hold just under 3%. Sequenced sample: blood. These receptors were taken from a man aged 55 to 70 in good health. The CDR3 runs from the conserved cysteine through the conserved F or W. Fields, in order: clone size, V gene, CDR3 protein. Clone sizes are given selectively: once, few, many, or a class where the clone is expanded.

abundance: -; v_gene: TRBV28; CDR3aa: CASRSLAGGADTQYF
abundance: -; v_gene: TRBV19; CDR3aa: CASSMLRGGPNYGYTF
abundance: -; v_gene: TRBV19; CDR3aa: CASSIDGLAGYNEQFF
abundance: -; v_gene: TRBV10-3; CDR3aa: CAIRTGTANYGYTF
abundance: -; v_gene: TRBV18; CDR3aa: CASSLSPGTTNTAQYF
abundance: -; v_gene: TRBV5-6; CDR3aa: CASSPDWTGVSPLHF
abundance: -; v_gene: TRBV7-2; CDR3aa: CASSPISLAGATGELFF
abundance: -; v_gene: TRBV2; CDR3aa: CASSPDTNTGELFF
abundance: -; v_gene: TRBV6-1; CDR3aa: CASSEAGRGNTGTQYF
abundance: -; v_gene: TRBV28; CDR3aa: CASNFGGVWTEAFF
abundance: -; v_gene: TRBV28; CDR3aa: CASSIGQSNSNQPQHF
abundance: once; v_gene: TRBV10-2; CDR3aa: CASSEQGDRVYEQYF
abundance: -; v_gene: TRBV20-1; CDR3aa: CSAYLNTEAFF
abundance: -; v_gene: TRBV10-3; CDR3aa: CAISDARDRGNQPQHF
abundance: -; v_gene: TRBV30; CDR3aa: CAWSTGSLNTEAFF
abundance: -; v_gene: TRBV6-1; CDR3aa: CASSEEWAANYGYTF